This T cell receptor beta chain was sequenced during a study of tumor-infiltrating lymphocytes in primary liver carcinoma. Whole-study context: There were tumors of stage T1-T3 N0M0, each 4.2 to 10 cm across.

Co-extraction yielded RNA and DNA from around 20-30 mg of unsorted bulk tissue. This clonotype has a single count. Its antigen is unidentified. One end of the junction is discordant with germline, which a read error may explain. Total RNA amounting to around 450 ng was the source from which TCR beta cDNA was made with a constant-region primer. TCR beta libraries came from three nested multiplex PCR rounds using slightly modified ARM-PCR. Via MiXCR, TCRdb re-called the multiplex PCR reads, giving one row per CDR3 protein. The profile shows about 59,000 distinct CDR3 sequences, about three quarters of them singletons. General study points: Tumor specimens were characterized by a significantly higher top-250-clone fraction than blood (p = 0.039). Only about 7.5-24% of top clones appeared in all five tumor regions. Tumor-adjacent and tumor-blood pairs showed less overlap than tumor region pairs.

The sequencing input was liver tumor tissue from sampling region 2. Specified subset: tumor region T2, inferior pole. This clonotype originated in a man aged 35-49 years with primary liver carcinoma and hepatitis B virus infection.

The DNA for the CDR3 is TGTGCCGGCAGCTCACGGGCCCCCGTGGGGTACAATGAGCAGTTCTTC. Protein: CAGSSRAPVGYNEQFF. The V and J genes are TRBV6-5 and TRBJ2-1; unclear D gene. CDR3 size: 16 residues. The germline V gene has CDR1 MNHEY and CDR2 SVGAGI.